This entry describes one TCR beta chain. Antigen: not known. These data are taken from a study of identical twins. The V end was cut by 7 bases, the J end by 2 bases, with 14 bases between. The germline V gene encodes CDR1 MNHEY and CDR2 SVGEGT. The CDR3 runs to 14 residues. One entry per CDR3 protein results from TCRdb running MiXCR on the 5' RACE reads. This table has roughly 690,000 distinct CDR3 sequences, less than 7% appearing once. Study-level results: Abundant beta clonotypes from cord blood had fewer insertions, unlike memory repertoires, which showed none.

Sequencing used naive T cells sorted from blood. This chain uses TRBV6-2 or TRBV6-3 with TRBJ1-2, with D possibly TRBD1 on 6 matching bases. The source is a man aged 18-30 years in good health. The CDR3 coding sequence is TGTGCCAGCACTGAGTGGGACACAAACTATGGCTACACCTTC. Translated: CASTEWDTNYGYTF.